Following are 25 T cell receptor beta chains from one sample sequenced in a study of OX40 agonist ivuxolimab in advanced cancers. Clones were read by immunoSEQ multiplex PCR, and TCRdb kept only the in-frame ones, dropping some. This table has around 92,000 clones, about four fifths appearing once. The sequencing here drew on CD4+ or CD8+ T cells sorted from blood, taken in a trial of the OX40 agonist ivuxolimab. Source of these receptors: an adult with an advanced solid tumor such as melanoma, head and neck, liver or kidney cancer.

The V call is TRBV11-2, the J call TRBJ2-1; D is unresolved. Trimming took 7 bases from V and 10 from J, leaving 17 bases between them. The CDR3 length is 13 residues. Germline V gene sequence: CDR1 SGHAT, CDR2 FQNNGV. CDR3 in DNA: TGTGCCAGCACCTCCCTACGACGTCCCGAGCAGTTCTTC. It is translated as CASTSLRRPEQFF.

V usage is TRBV12-5 and J usage is TRBJ2-1; D is perhaps TRBD1 (6 bases). From germline, CDR1 is LGHNT and CDR2 FRNRAP. V shed 1 base and J shed 4 bases, with 20 bases lying between them. The CDR3 is made up of 18 amino acids. The CDR3 coding sequence is TGTGCTAGTGGTTTGGCCTCCAAAGACAGGCTCGGGTACAATGAGCAGTTCTTC. It yields the protein CASGLASKDRLGYNEQFF.

The chain uses TRBV11-2 and TRBJ2-2; weak D call: TRBD2 (6 bases). Looked up from germline, CDR1 is SGHAT and CDR2 is FQNNGV. V was clipped by 5 bases and J by 7 bases, with 14 bases between them. This CDR3 region has 14 residues. The CDR3 here is CASSPLRGGGELFF. In DNA form, the CDR3 reads TGTGCCAGCAGCCCCCTGCGGGGCGGCGGGGAGCTGTTTTTT.

The rearrangement links TRBV4-1 to TRBJ1-6; no firm D call. CDR1 and CDR2 from the germline V gene are MGHRA and YSYEKL. CDR3 length: 16 amino acids. The V and J ends lost 0 bases and 15 bases respectively, with 21 bases between them. The CDR3 region is CASSQDLAPQRILLHF. The CDR3 DNA reads as TGCGCCAGCAGCCAAGATCTAGCTCCCCAGAGGATCCTCCTCCACTTT.

This clone was observed many times. The chain carries TRBV4-2 and TRBJ1-5; D is uncertain. The germline V and J ends were trimmed by 0 bases and 6 bases, with 9 bases remaining between them. The CDR3 covers 14 residues. In germline, CDR1 is LGHNA, CDR2 YNFKEQ. The CDR3 DNA is TGTGCCAGCAGCCAAGAGCCGGGCGCTCAGCCCCAGCATTTT. Translated, it gives CASSQEPGAQPQHF.

The chain carries TRBV11-1 and TRBJ1-1, with a weak D call TRBD1 (6 bases). The germline CDR1 and CDR2 sequences are SGHAT and FQDESV (reference sequence). CDR3 length: 14 amino acids. The germline V and J ends were trimmed by 2 bases and 1 base, with 8 bases remaining between them. The CDR3 protein is CASSLQGSNTEAFF. The CDR3 DNA reads TGTGCCAGCAGCTTACAGGGGTCGAACACTGAAGCTTTCTTT.

The genes are TRBV2 and TRBJ1-5; D is unresolved. The CDR3 covers 13 residues. CDR1 and CDR2 (germline): SNHLY, FYNNEI. Trimming took off 8 bases at V and 0 bases at J, with 8 bases between the two ends. The CDR3 loop reads CASSSYSNQPQHF. The CDR3 nucleotides read TGTGCCAGCTCCTCATATAGCAATCAGCCCCAGCATTTT.

The chain links TRBV10-3 to TRBJ1-5, with no clear D. CDR1 ENHRY and CDR2 SYGVKD come from the germline V gene. Trimming pared 3 bases from V and 4 bases from J, leaving 7 bases between. The CDR3 runs 13 residues. The CDR3 here is CAISDRGNQPQHF. The CDR3 DNA sequence: TGTGCCATCAGTGATAGAGGGAATCAGCCCCAGCATTTT.

The chain couples TRBV28 to TRBJ1-3, with 7 bases fitting TRBD1. V was pared by 4 bases and J by 7 bases, with 1 base of the junction left unmatched. The CDR3 consists of 12 residues. Germline CDR1 is MDHEN and CDR2 is SYDVKM. CDR3 residues: CASSSGGNTIYF. In nucleotides, the CDR3 is TGTGCCAGCAGTTCAGGGGGGAACACCATATATTTT.

This clone was seen only once. V gene TRBV10-3 combines with J gene TRBJ2-3, with 15 bases that match TRBD2. The J segment lost 3 bases and the V segment lost 6 bases, leaving 1 base of the junction unmatched. Germline CDR1 is ENHRY and CDR2 is SYGVKD. This CDR3 spans 15 amino acids. CDR3 protein: CAISGTSGGTDTQYF. The CDR3 DNA is TGTGCCATCAGCGGGACTAGCGGGGGGACAGATACGCAGTATTTT.

V usage is TRBV7-9 and J usage is TRBJ2-1, with a weak D call TRBD1 (6 bases). V shed 2 bases and J shed 7 bases, with 6 bases lying between them. The CDR3 sequence is 12 residues long. The germline V gene encodes CDR1 SEHNR and CDR2 FQNEAQ (reference sequence). The CDR3 loop reads CASSLRGNEQFF. The CDR3, as DNA: TGTGCCAGCAGCTTAAGGGGGAATGAGCAGTTCTTC.

The rearrangement uses TRBV5-6 and TRBJ1-2; no clear D gene. The V and J ends lost 1 base and 7 bases respectively, with 14 bases between them. Germline V gene lookup returns CDR1 SGHDT and CDR2 YYEEEE. The CDR3 has 14 residues. The CDR3: CASSLNTRRGGYTF. For the CDR3, the DNA is TGTGCCAGCAGCTTGAATACCCGAAGAGGTGGCTACACCTTC. Filled out from reference TRBV5-6 and TRBJ1-2, the complete variable domain reads DAGVTQSPTHLIKTRGQQVTLRCSPKSGHDTVSWYQQALGQGPQFIFQYYEEEERQRGNFPDRFSGHQFPNYSSELNVNALLLGDSALYLCASSLNTRRGGYTFGSGTRLTVV.

The V call is TRBV4-2, the J call TRBJ2-5; D unresolved. V shed 0 bases and J shed 3 bases, with 8 bases lying between them. The CDR3 sequence is 14 residues long. The germline CDR1 and CDR2 sequences are LGHNA and YNFKEQ. This chain's CDR3 is CASSQDRAKETQYF. In nucleotides, the CDR3 is TGTGCCAGCAGCCAAGATCGGGCAAAAGAGACCCAGTACTTC.

This chain connects TRBV6-6 to TRBJ1-2; no clear D gene. The V end was cut by 6 bases, the J end by 8 bases, with 13 bases between. This CDR3 contains 12 residues. Germline V gives CDR1 MNHNY, CDR2 SVGAGI (reference sequence). Written as DNA, the CDR3 is TGTGCCAGCAGCCCCGGACCTGGGGGCTACACCTTC. Translating it yields CASSPGPGGYTF.

The rearrangement joins TRBV9 to TRBJ2-5, with a weak D call TRBD2 (6 bases). Germline CDR1 reads SGDLS; CDR2 reads YYNGEE. The CDR3 is 17 amino acids. V dropped 4 bases and J dropped 5 bases, with 24 bases sitting between them. The CDR3: CASSPKPPFAGFETQYF. CDR3 nucleotides: TGTGCCAGCAGCCCGAAGCCCCCCTTCGCGGGATTTGAGACCCAGTACTTC.

V and J are TRBV7-4 and TRBJ2-3, with D possibly matching TRBD1 (6 bases). V was shortened by 2 bases and J by 3 bases, with 12 bases between the two germline ends. Germline-derived CDR1 and CDR2 are SGHVT and SQSDAQ. The CDR3 is made up of 15 amino acids. In nucleotides, the CDR3 is TGTGCCAGCAGCTTAAGGCCGGGGACAACAGATACGCAGTATTTT. Amino acids: CASSLRPGTTDTQYF.

This sequence joins TRBV25-1 and TRBJ1-4; the D is unclear. V was pared by 2 bases and J by 7 bases, with 14 bases between. The CDR3 covers 15 residues. Germline assignment: CDR1 MGHDK and CDR2 SYGVNS. CDR3 bases: TGTGCCAGCAGTGAAGGGAGGGCGGGAGGTGAAAAACTGTTTTTT. This gives the protein CASSEGRAGGEKLFF. The full variable domain, in which reference TRBV25-1 and TRBJ1-4 provide the parts outside the CDR3, is EADIYQTPRYLVIGTGKKITLECSQTMGHDKMYWYQQDPGMELHLIHYSYGVNSTEKGDLSSESTVSRIRTEHFPLTLESARPSHTSQYLCASSEGRAGGEKLFFGSGTQLSVL.

The chain uses TRBV2 and TRBJ1-2, with 9 bases fitting TRBD1. The junction had 12 bases not matched to a gene; V was cut back by 2 bases and J by 14 bases. Germline V lookup: CDR1 SNHLY, CDR2 FYNNEI. CDR3 length: 14 residues. Written as DNA, the CDR3 is TGTGCCAGCAGTGAATACGGGACAGGGATACCCCCGACCTTC. Its translation is CASSEYGTGIPPTF.

This chain connects TRBV25-1 to TRBJ1-2; D remains unclear. Between the trimmed V and J ends, which lost 0 bases and 0 bases, there was a span of 8 bases. Looked up from germline, CDR1 is MGHDK and CDR2 is SYGVNS. The CDR3 totals 15 residues. DNA for the CDR3: TGTGCCAGCAGTGAATATCCAGAATCTAACTATGGCTACACCTTC. Translation gives CASSEYPESNYGYTF.

The chain couples TRBV4-3 to TRBJ2-5; weak D call: TRBD1 (5 bases). V lost 0 bases, J lost 3 bases, and 5 bases lay in between. From germline, CDR1 is LGHNA and CDR2 YSLEER. CDR3 length: 13 residues. CDR3 amino acids: CASSQDREETQYF. In nucleotides, the CDR3 is TGCGCCAGCAGCCAAGACAGGGAAGAGACCCAGTACTTC.

CDR3: CASSLYQNQPQHF. The CDR3 DNA reads TGTGCCAGCAGCTTATATCAGAATCAGCCCCAGCATTTT. This rearrangement joins TRBV7-2 to TRBJ1-5; D is undetermined. Deletions cut 2 bases from V and 4 bases from J, with 6 bases between. Germline CDR1 SGHTA, CDR2 FQGNSA. The CDR3 totals 13 residues.

The rearrangement links TRBV30 to TRBJ1-1, with D perhaps matching TRBD1 (5 bases). The CDR3 runs 15 residues. Germline V CDR1 and CDR2: GTSNPN, SVGIG (reference sequence). The germline V and J ends were trimmed by 5 bases and 4 bases, with 20 bases remaining between them. In nucleotides, the CDR3 is TGTGCCTGGGCCCCCCTTGGGGCCCTGGGCACTGAAGCTTTCTTT. Translating gives CAWAPLGALGTEAFF.

This chain uses TRBV6-1 with TRBJ1-4; D not certain. The germline V gene encodes CDR1 MNHNS and CDR2 SASEGT. The CDR3 has 13 residues. V dropped 10 bases and J dropped 3 bases, with 12 bases sitting between them. CDR3 sequence: CATSTQPNEKLFF. CDR3 DNA: TGTGCCACCTCGACACAGCCTAATGAAAAACTGTTTTTT.

On this clone itself: At one end, the junction sequence differs from germline, possibly due to a read error. The genes are TRBV14 and TRBJ1-3; D is unresolved. CDR3 length: 11 amino acids. CDR1 and CDR2 from the germline V gene are SGHDN and FVKESK. The CDR3 sequence is CASSQTGRWNF. The CDR3 DNA is TGTGCCAGCAGCCAAACCGGGCGTTGGAATTTT.

The J gene is TRBJ2-2, the V gene TRBV10-3; 13 positions agree with TRBD2. The length of the CDR3 is 15 residues. V lost 4 bases and J lost 6; bases outside the gene matches: 2. Looked up from germline, CDR1 is ENHRY and CDR2 is SYGVKD. CDR3: CAISVTSGGAGELFF. The CDR3 DNA is TGTGCCATCAGTGTCACTAGCGGGGGGGCCGGGGAGCTGTTTTTT.